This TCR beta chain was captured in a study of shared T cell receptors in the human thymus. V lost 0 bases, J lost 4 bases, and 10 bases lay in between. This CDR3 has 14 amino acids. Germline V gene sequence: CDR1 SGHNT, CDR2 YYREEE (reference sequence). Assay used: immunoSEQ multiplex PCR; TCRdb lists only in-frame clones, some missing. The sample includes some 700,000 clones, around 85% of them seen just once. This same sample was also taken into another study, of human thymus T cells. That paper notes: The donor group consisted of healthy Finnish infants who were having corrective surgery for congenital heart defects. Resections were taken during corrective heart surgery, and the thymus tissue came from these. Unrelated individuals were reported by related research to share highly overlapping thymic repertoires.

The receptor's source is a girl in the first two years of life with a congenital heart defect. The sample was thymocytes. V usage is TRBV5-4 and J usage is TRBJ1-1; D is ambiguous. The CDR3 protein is CASSLASFGTEAFF. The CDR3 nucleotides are TGTGCCAGCAGCTTGGCATCTTTCGGCACTGAAGCTTTCTTT. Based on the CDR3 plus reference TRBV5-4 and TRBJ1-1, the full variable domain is ETGVTQSPTHLIKTRGQQVTLRCSSQSGHNTVSWYQQALGQGPQFIFQYYREEENGRGNFPPRFSGLQFPNYSSELNVNALELDDSALYLCASSLASFGTEAFFGQGTRLTVV.